Below are 17 T cell receptor beta chains sequenced from a single sample in a study of Graves' ophthalmopathy and Graves' hyperthyroidism (dated by TCRdb to 2017 to 2018). The reads were generated on an Illumina HiSeq 2000. TCR beta CDR3 regions were amplified from RNA transcripts for repertoire sequencing. HTBI primers and the Qiagen OneStep RT-PCR kit were used in a first-round RT-PCR, which was followed by a second-round multiplex PCR, size selection and purification. TCRdb's own reprocessing of the public reads used fastp at Q25 and MiXCR and kept productive beta chains. Rows with a matching CDR3 protein are joined into one entry that keeps the most common DNA and genes. The sample table records around 590,000 distinct CDR3 sequences; 35% to 40% of these occur just once. Of the sample, 4% to 5% falls within the top ten clones. The sample comprised peripheral blood or thyroid tissue (not recorded which). Receptors were obtained from an adult man with Graves' hyperthyroidism.

V and J are TRBV19 and TRBJ1-4; a possible D gene is TRBD1 (5 bases). This CDR3 spans 16 amino acids. V was pared by 3 bases and J by 0 bases, with 11 bases between. Germline-derived CDR1 and CDR2 are LNHDA and SQIVND (reference sequence). Here the CDR3 reads CASSIPGPTTNEKLFF. DNA of the CDR3: TGTGCCAGTAGTATCCCAGGGCCGACAACTAATGAAAAACTGTTTTTT.

This clonotype was recorded many times. J is TRBJ2-5 and V is TRBV20-1, with D tentatively TRBD2 (5 bases). This CDR3 comprises 14 residues. V dropped 5 bases and J dropped 5 bases, with 18 bases sitting between them. Germline CDR1 DFQATT, CDR2 SNEGSKA (reference sequence). The chain's CDR3 is CSAPKVPEAETQYF. In DNA form, the CDR3 reads TGCAGTGCTCCCAAGGTGCCGGAGGCGGAGACCCAGTACTTC.

This clonotype showed up many times. The V gene is TRBV6-6, the J gene TRBJ2-7; TRBD2 aligns across 9 bases. Germline lookup yields CDR1 MNHNY and CDR2 SVGAGI (reference sequence). The CDR3 contains 16 residues. Trimming cost V 2 bases and J 2 bases; bases outside gene matches: 7. The CDR3 here is CASSYGLAGTTYEQYF. CDR3 bases: TGTGCCAGCAGTTACGGCCTAGCGGGGACCACCTACGAGCAGTACTTC.

The gene calls are TRBV12-3 or TRBV12-4 and TRBJ1-3; D is ambiguous. This CDR3 has 14 residues. V was clipped by 5 bases and J by 0 bases, with 8 bases between them. CDR3 bases: TGTGCCAGCAGTCCAACTAGCTCTGGAAACACCATATATTTT. Translating gives CASSPTSSGNTIYF.

The sample holds many counts of this clonotype. The chain links TRBV5-4 to TRBJ1-1; 10 nucleotides match TRBD1. The CDR3 extends over 14 amino acids. Germline values: CDR1 SGHNT, CDR2 YYREEE (reference sequence). With V trimmed by 4 bases and J by 6 bases, 6 bases remained unmatched. DNA for the CDR3: TGTGCCAGCAGCCAACAGACAGGGGGCCCTGAAGCTTTCTTT. Protein sequence: CASSQQTGGPEAFF. Full variable domain (remainder filled in from reference TRBV5-4 and TRBJ1-1): ETGVTQSPTHLIKTRGQQVTLRCSSQSGHNTVSWYQQALGQGPQFIFQYYREEENGRGNFPPRFSGLQFPNYSSELNVNALELDDSALYLCASSQQTGGPEAFFGQGTRLTVV.

The chain is built from TRBV2 and TRBJ1-4; 10 nucleotides match TRBD1. From germline, CDR1 is SNHLY and CDR2 FYNNEI. This CDR3 comprises 16 residues. The V segment lost 4 bases and the J segment 6 bases; nucleotides outside the gene matches: 8. The CDR3 is CASSGWDRGGDEKLFF. CDR3 nucleotides: TGTGCCAGCAGTGGATGGGACAGGGGAGGGGATGAAAAACTGTTTTTT.

This clonotype was seen only a few times. The junction and the germline gene differ at one end; a read error may be behind it. J is TRBJ1-1 and V is TRBV10-3, with D possibly matching TRBD1 (6 bases). The CDR3 runs to 19 residues. Germline CDR1 ENHRY, CDR2 SYGVKD. The CDR3: CASSEGLGPGRQVNTEAFF. The CDR3 coding sequence is TGTGCCAGCAGTGAGGGCCTGGGGCCGGGACGACAGGTGAACACTGAAGCTTTCTTT.

CDR3 nucleotide sequence: TGTGCCAGCATCTCGGTCCCAGGTTATGAGCAGTTCTTC. As protein: CASISVPGYEQFF. The rearrangement uses TRBV7-9 and TRBJ2-1; D remains ambiguous. This CDR3 is built from 13 residues. Trimming shortened V by 7 bases and J by 8 bases, and 15 bases separated the two germline ends. In germline, CDR1 is SEHNR, CDR2 FQNEAQ (reference sequence).

The table lists this clonotype with many counts. V gene TRBV19 combines with J gene TRBJ2-2; D call uncertain. This CDR3 spans 14 amino acids. CDR1 and CDR2 (germline): LNHDA, SQIVND (reference sequence). V was shortened by 4 bases and J by 4 bases, with 10 bases between the two germline ends. The CDR3, as DNA: TGTGCCAGTAGTAGAGCAGACCTCACCGGGGAGCTGTTTTTT. It is translated as CASSRADLTGELFF. Using reference TRBV19 and TRBJ2-2 for the parts outside the CDR3, the full variable domain is DGGITQSPKYLFRKEGQNVTLSCEQNLNHDAMYWYRQDPGQGLRLIYYSQIVNDFQKGDIAEGYSVSREKKESFPLTVTSAQKNPTAFYLCASSRADLTGELFFGEGSRLTVL.

This clonotype was detected a few times. The rearrangement links TRBV16 to TRBJ2-7, with D tentatively TRBD1 (5 bases). The CDR3 is 16 amino acids. Trimming left V 3 bases short and J 4 bases short, with 19 bases between. The germline V gene encodes CDR1 KGHSY and CDR2 FQNENV. CDR3: CASSHFDSKSPYEQYF. The CDR3 DNA sequence: TGTGCCAGCAGCCACTTTGACAGTAAGTCCCCATACGAGCAGTACTTC.

This clonotype has a count of ten or more. The chain joins TRBV12-3 or TRBV12-4 to TRBJ1-2; D perhaps matches TRBD1 (6 bases). This CDR3 contains 15 residues. V lost 3 bases to trimming and J lost 5 bases, with 16 bases between them. The CDR3 coding sequence is TGTGCCAGCAGTTTTCCCTCCGGGACATCTTATGGCTACACCTTC. It encodes CASSFPSGTSYGYTF.

The chain combines TRBV6-1 with TRBJ2-7; 11 bases match TRBD1. CDR3 length equals 14 residues. Germline trimming cut 4 bases from V and 7 bases from J; bases unmatched to any gene: 6. Germline assignment: CDR1 MNHNS and CDR2 SASEGT. The CDR3 nucleotides are TGTGCCAGCAGTGTTACCGGGACAGGGGGAGAGCAGTACTTC. Translating gives CASSVTGTGGEQYF.

This clonotype was counted many times. This sequence joins TRBV6-2 or TRBV6-3 and TRBJ2-7, with TRBD1 matching 8 bases. CDR3 length equals 16 residues. Germline V CDR1 and CDR2: MNHEY, SVGEGT. The ends lost 6 bases at V and 1 base at J; junction bases unmatched: 11. The CDR3 region has the DNA TGTGCCAGCAGATCTACGCGGACAGGGACGTCCTACGAGCAGTACTTC. The encoded protein is CASRSTRTGTSYEQYF.

This chain links TRBV19 with TRBJ1-5; D remains ambiguous. The CDR3 has 16 residues. Germline lookup yields CDR1 LNHDA and CDR2 SQIVND (reference sequence). V was trimmed by 6 bases and J by 2 bases, leaving 17 bases between them. The DNA for the CDR3 is TGTGCCAGTAGCCATTGGGAGGGCTTAGGCAATCAGCCCCAGCATTTT. Residues: CASSHWEGLGNQPQHF. The whole variable domain, remainder taken from reference TRBV19 and TRBJ1-5, is DGGITQSPKYLFRKEGQNVTLSCEQNLNHDAMYWYRQDPGQGLRLIYYSQIVNDFQKGDIAEGYSVSREKKESFPLTVTSAQKNPTAFYLCASSHWEGLGNQPQHFGDGTRLSIL.

V is TRBV28 and J is TRBJ2-5; maybe TRBD1 (5 bases). The CDR3 spans 16 residues. Germline V lookup: CDR1 MDHEN, CDR2 SYDVKM. Trimming removed 5 bases at V and 0 bases at J, with 16 bases between. The CDR3 loop reads CASSPLSGNHQETQYF. The CDR3 DNA reads TGTGCCAGCAGTCCCTTGTCAGGGAACCACCAAGAGACCCAGTACTTC.

The chain joins TRBV25-1 to TRBJ1-1; D is possibly TRBD1 (5 bases). There are 15 residues in the CDR3. Germline loops: CDR1 MGHDK, CDR2 SYGVNS. Between the trimmed V and J ends, which lost 5 bases and 4 bases, there was a span of 17 bases. CDR3 sequence: CASSLLEGRGTEAFF. CDR3 DNA: TGTGCCAGCAGTTTGCTAGAGGGGCGAGGCACTGAAGCTTTCTTT.

The genes are TRBV7-9 and TRBJ1-1; 9 nucleotides match TRBD1. Germline assignment: CDR1 SEHNR and CDR2 FQNEAQ (reference sequence). J lost 3 bases, V lost 5 bases, and 4 bases had no gene match. The length of the CDR3 is 14 residues. The CDR3 spells CASSPDRGYTEAFF. Written as DNA, the CDR3 is TGTGCCAGCAGCCCCGACAGGGGGTACACTGAAGCTTTCTTT.